The present entry profiles one TCR beta chain with its context. Its cognate antigen is unknown. Between the trimmed V and J ends, which lost 4 bases and 4 bases, there was a span of 8 bases. Germline-derived CDR1 and CDR2 are MGHDK and SYGVNS. The CDR3 sequence is 13 residues long. The sample is drawn from a study of T-cell memory formation after mild COVID-19. Points from the study as a whole: There was no confirmation that second-wave clones peaking on day 37 were SARS-CoV-2 specific. CD4+ contracting clones were mainly CM and EM; CD8+ ones, EMRA.

TCRdb re-derived calls from the 5' RACE reads in MiXCR, one entry per CDR3 protein. Altogether roughly 450,000 distinct CDR3 sequences are present, roughly 18% being singletons, with the ten largest covering 20% to 25%. The sample consisted of PBMCs or a T cell subset sorted from them (not recorded which). The clonotype comes from a young man who had mild COVID-19 (a few samples of this study predate the infection). Cell type and time point are not known. V usage is TRBV25-1 and J usage is TRBJ1-5; D gene unclear. This CDR3 is CASSGRENQPQHF. CDR3 nucleotides: TGTGCCAGCAGTGGCCGGGAAAATCAGCCCCAGCATTTT.